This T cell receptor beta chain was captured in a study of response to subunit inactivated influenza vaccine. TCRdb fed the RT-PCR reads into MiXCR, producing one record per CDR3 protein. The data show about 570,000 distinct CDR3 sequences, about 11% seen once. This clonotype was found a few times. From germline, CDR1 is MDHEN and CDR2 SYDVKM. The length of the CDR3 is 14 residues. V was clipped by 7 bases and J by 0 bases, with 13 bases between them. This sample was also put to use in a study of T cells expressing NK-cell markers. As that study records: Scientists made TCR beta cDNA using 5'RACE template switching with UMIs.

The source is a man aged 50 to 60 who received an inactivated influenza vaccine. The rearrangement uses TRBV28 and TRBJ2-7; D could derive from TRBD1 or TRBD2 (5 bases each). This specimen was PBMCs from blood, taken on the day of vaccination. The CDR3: CASTGTESSYEQYF. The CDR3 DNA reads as TGTGCCAGCACGGGGACCGAGAGCTCCTACGAGCAGTACTTC.